This entry features one T cell receptor (beta chain) sequence. This sample was taken from a study of T-cell memory formation after mild COVID-19. Germline-derived CDR1 and CDR2 are LNHNV and YYDKDF (reference sequence). V gave up 4 bases and J gave up 8 bases; unmatched junction bases: 5. The CDR3 contains 14 residues. TCRdb independently ran MiXCR on the 5' RACE reads; one entry per CDR3 protein. This table holds 400,000 to 500,000 distinct CDR3 sequences, 24% found once. The chain joins TRBV15 to TRBJ2-1; 10 bases line up with TRBD1. The specimen sequenced was PBMCs or a T cell subset sorted from them (not recorded which). The origin of this receptor is an adult woman who had mild COVID-19 (a few samples of this study predate the infection). Cell type and time point are not known. The CDR3 spells CATSIGTGEDEQFF. The DNA for the CDR3 is TGTGCCACCAGCATAGGGACAGGGGAGGATGAGCAGTTCTTC. The complete variable domain, with remaining parts taken from reference TRBV15 and TRBJ2-1, reads DAMVIQNPRYQVTQFGKPVTLSCSQTLNHNVMYWYQQKSSQAPKLLFHYYDKDFNNEADTPDNFQSRRPNTSFCFLDIRSPGLGDTAMYLCATSIGTGEDEQFFGPGTRLTVL.